What follows are 32 T cell receptor beta chains derived from one specimen sequenced in a study of cytomegalovirus exposure and HLA in healthy donors. The PCR was carried out with 60 Vbeta primers and 13 Jbeta primers. Profiling relied on immunoSEQ multiplex PCR, and the TCRdb table lists in-frame clones only, not all of them. The data hold over 150,000 clones, with 65% to 75% observed a single time. The sample comprised PBMCs. These receptors came from a man younger than 45 in good health and CMV-seronegative.

V usage is TRBV7-9 and J usage is TRBJ1-4, with D uncertain. The CDR3 length is 12 residues. The V gene's germline CDR1 is SEHNR and CDR2 FQNEAQ (reference sequence). V lost 1 base, J lost 10 bases, and 7 bases lay in between. The CDR3 DNA reads TGTGCCAGCAGCTTAGAGGGAGCAAAACTGTTTTTT. Translation gives CASSLEGAKLFF.

The chain recombines TRBV2 with TRBJ1-6, with 8 bases identical to TRBD1. The CDR3 is 14 residues long. Germline-derived CDR1 and CDR2 are SNHLY and FYNNEI. J was trimmed by 7 bases and V by 7 bases; bases with no gene match: 6. The CDR3 loop reads CASNTDRDNSPLHF. The CDR3 DNA reads as TGTGCCAGCAACACGGACAGGGACAATTCACCCCTCCACTTT.

The rearrangement uses TRBV5-1 and TRBJ2-1; maybe TRBD2 (6 bases). V lost 3 bases, J lost 0 bases, and 13 bases lay in between. Germline CDR1 is SGHRS and CDR2 is YFSETQ. CDR3 length: 16 amino acids. The CDR3 DNA reads as TGCGCCAGCAGCTGGGACTTCCCTTCCTCCTACAATGAGCAGTTCTTC. It codes for CASSWDFPSSYNEQFF.

The V and J genes are TRBV7-2 and TRBJ1-2; 7 nucleotides agree with TRBD1. The CDR3 runs 15 residues. Germline V gene data show CDR1 as SGHTA and CDR2 as FQGNSA. Trimming cost V 6 bases and J 0 bases; bases outside gene matches: 7. The CDR3 loop is CASRHRGSANYGYTF. CDR3 DNA: TGTGCCAGCAGACACAGGGGTTCGGCTAACTATGGCTACACCTTC. The variable domain in full, with the rest retrieved from reference TRBV7-2 and TRBJ1-2, is GAGVSQSPSNKVTEKGKDVELRCDPISGHTALYWYRQSLGQGLEFLIYFQGNSAPDKSGLPSDRFSAERTGGSVSTLTIQRTQQEDSAVYLCASRHRGSANYGYTFGSGTRLTVV.

The V call is TRBV2, the J call TRBJ2-2, with TRBD1 matching over 9 bases. The germline V gene has CDR1 SNHLY and CDR2 FYNNEI. CDR3 length: 14 residues. Losses at the gene ends were 4 bases for V and 4 bases for J; bases not matched to a gene: 1. The CDR3 nucleotides are TGTGCCAGCAGTGCGGACAGGGGCACCGGGGAGCTGTTTTTT. Amino acid sequence: CASSADRGTGELFF.

V and J are TRBV15 and TRBJ2-7; D possibly corresponds to TRBD1 (6 bases). Trimming cost V 0 bases and J 5 bases, with 11 bases left between them. The CDR3 covers 14 residues. Germline-derived CDR1 and CDR2 are LNHNV and YYDKDF (reference sequence). The CDR3 DNA follows: TGTGCCACCAGCAGAGATCTTGCAGGGGACGAGCAGTACTTC. This translates into CATSRDLAGDEQYF.

The CDR3 DNA reads TGTGCCAGCAGCTTGGGGACAACCTACGAGCAGTACTTC. Translated: CASSLGTTYEQYF. The rearrangement uses TRBV11-3 and TRBJ2-7; weak D call: TRBD1 (6 bases). Trimming cost V 3 bases and J 2 bases, with 8 bases left between them. The CDR3 runs 13 residues. CDR1 is SGHNT, CDR2 YENEEA, per germline.

The chain combines TRBV19 with TRBJ1-1, with D uncertain. V dropped 0 bases and J dropped 5 bases, with 7 bases sitting between them. The CDR3 consists of 13 residues. CDR1 LNHDA and CDR2 SQIVND come from the germline V gene (reference sequence). CDR3 sequence (DNA): TGTGCCAGTAGTATAGATGGCCAGACTGAAGCTTTCTTT. It yields the protein CASSIDGQTEAFF.

The chain links TRBV19 to TRBJ2-5; 8 nucleotides agree with TRBD2. This CDR3 has 14 residues. V was pared by 4 bases and J by 4 bases, with 5 bases of the junction left unmatched. Germline assignment: CDR1 LNHDA and CDR2 SQIVND (reference sequence). The CDR3, as DNA: TGTGCCAGTAGTAAATCCGGGAGGGGAGAGACCCAGTACTTC. It specifies CASSKSGRGETQYF.

This clone was counted only a few times. The chain combines TRBV19 with TRBJ2-6, with TRBD1 identical over 9 bases. J gave up 3 bases and V 5 bases, and 5 bases lay outside the gene matches. The CDR3 has 16 amino acids. Germline loops: CDR1 LNHDA, CDR2 SQIVND (reference sequence). The CDR3 protein is CASSAHRGLGANVLTF. DNA of the CDR3: TGTGCCAGTAGTGCCCACAGGGGGCTTGGGGCCAACGTCCTGACTTTC. The full variable domain, in which reference TRBV19 and TRBJ2-6 provide the parts outside the CDR3, is DGGITQSPKYLFRKEGQNVTLSCEQNLNHDAMYWYRQDPGQGLRLIYYSQIVNDFQKGDIAEGYSVSREKKESFPLTVTSAQKNPTAFYLCASSAHRGLGANVLTFGAGSRLTVL.

The genes are TRBV18 and TRBJ1-6, with 10 positions matching TRBD1. Germline V gene lookup returns CDR1 KGHSH and CDR2 LQKENI. CDR3 length: 15 residues. Losses at the gene ends were 5 bases for V and 7 bases for J; bases not matched to a gene: 5. This chain's CDR3 is CASSADRGPNSPLHF. CDR3 nucleotides: TGTGCCAGCTCAGCTGACAGGGGGCCAAATTCACCCCTCCACTTT.

This chain links TRBV28 with TRBJ2-5; TRBD1 is a possible D gene (5 bases). CDR1 MDHEN and CDR2 SYDVKM come from the germline V gene. V dropped 11 bases and J dropped 11 bases, with 24 bases sitting between them. This CDR3 is built from 13 residues. CDR3 protein: CAVTSGLDGGQYF. The CDR3 region has the DNA TGTGCCGTAACTTCAGGGTTAGATGGTGGGCAGTACTTC. Supplemented by reference TRBV28 and TRBJ2-5, the full variable domain reads DVKVTQSSRYLVKRTGEKVFLECVQDMDHENMFWYRQDPGLGLRLIYFSYDVKMKEKGDIPEGYSVSREKKERFSLILESASTNQTSMYLCAVTSGLDGGQYFGPGTRLLVL.

V and J are TRBV19 and TRBJ1-6, with 7 nucleotides matching TRBD1. The CDR3 runs to 14 residues. Germline V gene sequence: CDR1 LNHDA, CDR2 SQIVND (reference sequence). Trimming at V came to 6 bases and at J to 10 bases, leaving 9 bases not matched to a gene. CDR3 DNA sequence: TGTGCCAGTAGCTGGGGGCAGGGGGACTCACCCCTCCACTTT. It is translated as CASSWGQGDSPLHF.

This clone came up a few times. The chain employs TRBV5-6 and TRBJ1-4; a weak D match, TRBD1 (5 bases). V lost 4 bases, J lost 10 bases, and 14 bases lay in between. The CDR3 is made up of 13 amino acids. Looked up from germline, CDR1 is SGHDT and CDR2 is YYEEEE. CDR3 nucleotide sequence: TGTGCCAGCAGCCCCTCACAGGAGGGAAAACTGTTTTTT. This codes for CASSPSQEGKLFF.

On this clone: Other DNA sequences in this specimen translate into the identical CDR3. This sequence joins TRBV20-1 and TRBJ1-2, with 12 bases identical to TRBD1. V was clipped by 5 bases and J by 8 bases; unmatched bases: 0. The CDR3 contains 11 residues. Germline V CDR1 and CDR2: DFQATT, SNEGSKA (reference sequence). CDR3 region: CSAGTGGGYTF. As DNA, the CDR3 is TGCAGTGCTGGGACAGGGGGCGGCTACACCTTC.

The chain uses TRBV6-1 and TRBJ1-4; D is undetermined. V was trimmed by 5 bases and J by 2 bases, leaving 6 bases between them. CDR1 and CDR2 (germline): MNHNS, SASEGT. The CDR3 loop spans 13 amino acids. CDR3 DNA: TGTGCCAGCAGTCTCCGGACTAATGAAAAACTGTTTTTT. Residues: CASSLRTNEKLFF.

The CDR3 reads CASSLRVGQGTNEKLFF. As DNA, the CDR3 is TGTGCCAGCAGCTTGAGGGTCGGACAGGGCACTAATGAAAAACTGTTTTTT. The V and J genes are TRBV7-6 and TRBJ1-4, with 8 bases identical to TRBD1. The junction had 8 bases not matched to a gene; V was cut back by 3 bases and J by 2 bases. Germline V gene data show CDR1 as SGHVS and CDR2 as FNYEAQ. CDR3 length equals 17 residues.

V and J are TRBV6-6 and TRBJ1-5; D ambiguous. Trimming took 5 bases from V and 6 from J, leaving 8 bases between them. The length of the CDR3 is 12 residues. Germline V gene data show CDR1 as MNHNY and CDR2 as SVGAGI (reference sequence). This chain's CDR3 is CASSTPSQPQHF. Written as DNA, the CDR3 is TGTGCCAGCAGTACCCCTAGTCAGCCCCAGCATTTT.

CDR3 protein: CASSFDPGGGETQYF. As DNA, the CDR3 is TGTGCCAGCAGCTTCGATCCGGGGGGTGGAGAGACCCAGTACTTC. This chain links TRBV7-2 with TRBJ2-5, with TRBD2 matching over 7 bases. Germline V CDR1 and CDR2: SGHTA, FQGNSA. V shed 3 bases, J shed 4 bases, and the junction held 8 bases outside the gene matches. The CDR3 sequence is 15 residues long.

The chain couples TRBV19 to TRBJ1-2; 8 bases agree with TRBD1. The CDR3 totals 13 residues. From germline, CDR1 is LNHDA and CDR2 SQIVND (reference sequence). The V gene end was trimmed by 10 bases and the J gene end by 5 bases; junction bases not matched to a gene: 9. CDR3 in amino acids: CATTAGTGYGYTF. The CDR3 region has the DNA TGTGCCACGACGGCCGGGACAGGTTATGGCTACACCTTC.

The chain combines TRBV19 with TRBJ2-1, with 10 bases matching TRBD2. The germline gives CDR1 LNHDA, CDR2 SQIVND (reference sequence). This CDR3 region has 15 residues. J lost 5 bases, V lost 4 bases, and 5 bases had no gene match. Here the CDR3 reads CASSTHSGGNNEQFF. In DNA form, the CDR3 reads TGTGCCAGTAGTACTCATAGCGGGGGGAACAATGAGCAGTTCTTC.

V gene TRBV29-1 combines with J gene TRBJ2-5; TRBD1 matches at 7 bases. V shed 1 base and J 11 bases; nucleotides not matched to a gene: 19. This CDR3 spans 16 amino acids. CDR1 is SQVTM and CDR2 is ANQGSEA in the germline V gene. CDR3 in amino acids: CSVEGTGTMHGGEQYF. The CDR3 region has the DNA TGCAGCGTTGAAGGGACAGGCACAATGCATGGAGGTGAGCAGTACTTC.

The chain employs TRBV5-1 and TRBJ1-2, with TRBD1 matching 12 bases. This CDR3 is built from 16 residues. Germline V gene sequence: CDR1 SGHRS, CDR2 YFSETQ. V was pared by 0 bases and J by 5 bases, with 5 bases of the junction left unmatched. The CDR3 here is CASSLEGQGARYGYTF. The CDR3 nucleotides read TGCGCCAGCAGCTTGGAGGGACAGGGGGCGAGGTATGGCTACACCTTC.

This chain joins TRBV5-4 and TRBJ2-1, with 9 bases aligning to TRBD1. Germline V lookup: CDR1 SGHNT, CDR2 YYREEE (reference sequence). V dropped 6 bases and J dropped 5; count of bases not matched to a gene: 6. The CDR3 has 14 residues. The CDR3 region has the DNA TGTGCCAGCACGCGGACAGGGGTGAACAATGAGCAGTTCTTC. Its protein product is CASTRTGVNNEQFF.

The rearrangement uses TRBV6-6 and TRBJ2-1; D perhaps matches TRBD1 (6 bases). Trimming left V 8 bases short and J 4 bases short, with 9 bases between. The germline CDR1 and CDR2 sequences are MNHNY and SVGAGI (reference sequence). This CDR3 comprises 12 residues. This CDR3 is CASSQGYNEQFF. CDR3 nucleotides: TGTGCCAGCTCACAGGGATACAATGAGCAGTTCTTC.

V gene TRBV29-1 combines with J gene TRBJ2-5; TRBD1 agrees at 9 bases. CDR3 length equals 12 residues. Germline loops: CDR1 SQVTM, CDR2 ANQGSEA. The V segment lost 6 bases and the J segment 4 bases; nucleotides outside the gene matches: 3. CDR3 DNA: TGCAGCGTCAGACAGGGGGGAGAGACCCAGTACTTC. Its translation is CSVRQGGETQYF. Complete variable domain (other parts from reference TRBV29-1 and TRBJ2-5): SAVISQKPSRDICQRGTSLTIQCQVDSQVTMMFWYRQQPGQSLTLIATANQGSEATYESGFVIDKFPISRPNLTFSTLTVSNMSPEDSSIYLCSVRQGGETQYFGPGTRLLVL.

This chain connects TRBV15 to TRBJ1-3, with a possible D match to TRBD1 (6 bases). V lost 0 bases and J lost 0, with 9 bases in between. CDR1 is LNHNV and CDR2 is YYDKDF in the germline V gene (reference sequence). This CDR3 is built from 16 residues. The CDR3 loop is CATSRESRGSGNTIYF. Written as DNA, the CDR3 is TGTGCCACCAGCAGAGAGAGCAGGGGCTCTGGAAACACCATATATTTT.

This clone was seen a single time. The chain joins TRBV14 to TRBJ1-6; D gene unclear. The germline CDR1 and CDR2 sequences are SGHDN and FVKESK. Trimming stripped 3 bases from V and 0 bases from J, with 12 bases between. CDR3 length: 17 residues. Here the CDR3 reads CASSQGQFLSYNSPLHF. As DNA, the CDR3 is TGTGCCAGCAGCCAGGGCCAGTTCCTCTCCTATAATTCACCCCTCCACTTT.

The V gene is TRBV29-1, the J gene TRBJ1-4; D gene ambiguous. Germline V gene sequence: CDR1 SQVTM, CDR2 ANQGSEA. The CDR3 loop spans 13 amino acids. V gave up 0 bases and J gave up 7 bases, with 9 bases separating them. The CDR3: CSVEEAAGEKLFF. DNA for the CDR3: TGCAGCGTTGAAGAAGCTGCAGGTGAAAAACTGTTTTTT.

The DNA of the CDR3 is TGTGCCAGCAGCCTGGACAGACATAACACCGGGGAGCTGTTTTTT. This sequence encodes CASSLDRHNTGELFF. The chain employs TRBV5-4 and TRBJ2-2, with D possibly being TRBD1 (6 bases). V was shortened by 4 bases and J by 2 bases, with 12 bases between the two germline ends. The CDR3 contains 15 residues. Germline V gene sequence: CDR1 SGHNT, CDR2 YYREEE (reference sequence).

This clone was counted only a few times. V is TRBV6-1 and J is TRBJ2-3; 8 bases align to TRBD2. Germline CDR1 and CDR2: MNHNS and SASEGT. The CDR3 covers 19 residues. Trimming took 3 bases from V and 2 from J; bases not matched to a gene: 16. This CDR3 is CASSDRGGPLNIDTDTQYF. The CDR3 region has the DNA TGTGCCAGCAGTGATCGCGGGGGGCCCCTTAATATTGACACAGATACGCAGTATTTT.

The chain recombines TRBV5-4 with TRBJ2-5, with a possible D match to TRBD1 (6 bases). Germline V gene data show CDR1 as SGHNT and CDR2 as YYREEE (reference sequence). This CDR3 has 15 amino acids. V lost 4 bases, J lost 5 bases, and 18 bases lay in between. CDR3 residues: CASSRPGIQGETQYF. The CDR3 nucleotides read TGTGCCAGCAGCCGCCCTGGGATCCAGGGGGAGACCCAGTACTTC.